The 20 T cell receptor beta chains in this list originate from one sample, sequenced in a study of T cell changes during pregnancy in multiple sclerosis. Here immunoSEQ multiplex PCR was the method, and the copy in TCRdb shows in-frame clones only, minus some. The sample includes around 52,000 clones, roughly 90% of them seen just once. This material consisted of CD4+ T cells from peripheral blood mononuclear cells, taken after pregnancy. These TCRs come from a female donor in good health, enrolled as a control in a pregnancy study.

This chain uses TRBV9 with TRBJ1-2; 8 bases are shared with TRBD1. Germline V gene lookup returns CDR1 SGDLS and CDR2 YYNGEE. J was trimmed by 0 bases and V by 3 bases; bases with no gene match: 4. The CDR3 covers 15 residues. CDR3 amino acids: CASSAPDRANYGYTF. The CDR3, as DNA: TGTGCCAGCAGCGCGCCGGACAGGGCTAACTATGGCTACACCTTC.

CDR3 protein: CASSAHREGAFF. For the CDR3, the DNA is TGTGCCAGCTCAGCCCACAGGGAGGGGGCTTTCTTT. The V call is TRBV18, the J call TRBJ1-1; weak D call: TRBD1 (6 bases). The CDR3 length is 12 residues. The germline gives CDR1 KGHSH, CDR2 LQKENI. The ends were cut back, 5 bases at V and 11 bases at J, with 15 bases in the middle.

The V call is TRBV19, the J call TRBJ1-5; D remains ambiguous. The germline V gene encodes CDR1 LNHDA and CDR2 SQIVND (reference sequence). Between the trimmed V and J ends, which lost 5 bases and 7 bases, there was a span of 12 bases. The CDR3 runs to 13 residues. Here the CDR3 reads CASSAVRAQPQHF. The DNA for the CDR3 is TGTGCCAGTAGTGCTGTGCGGGCGCAGCCCCAGCATTTT.

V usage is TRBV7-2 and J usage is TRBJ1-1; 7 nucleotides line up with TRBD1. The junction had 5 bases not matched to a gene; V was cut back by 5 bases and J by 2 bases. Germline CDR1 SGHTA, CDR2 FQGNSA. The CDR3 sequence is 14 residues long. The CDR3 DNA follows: TGTGCCAGCAGCCGGGGACAGATAAACACTGAAGCTTTCTTT. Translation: CASSRGQINTEAFF. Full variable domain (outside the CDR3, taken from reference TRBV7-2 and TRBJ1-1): GAGVSQSPSNKVTEKGKDVELRCDPISGHTALYWYRQSLGQGLEFLIYFQGNSAPDKSGLPSDRFSAERTGGSVSTLTIQRTQQEDSAVYLCASSRGQINTEAFFGQGTRLTVV.

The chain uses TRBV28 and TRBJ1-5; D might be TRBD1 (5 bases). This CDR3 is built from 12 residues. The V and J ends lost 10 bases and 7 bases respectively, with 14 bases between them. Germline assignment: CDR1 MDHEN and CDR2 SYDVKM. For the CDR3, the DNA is TGTGCCACCAAGGCAGGGAGGCAGCCCCAGCATTTT. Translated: CATKAGRQPQHF. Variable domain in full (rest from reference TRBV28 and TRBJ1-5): DVKVTQSSRYLVKRTGEKVFLECVQDMDHENMFWYRQDPGLGLRLIYFSYDVKMKEKGDIPEGYSVSREKKERFSLILESASTNQTSMYLCATKAGRQPQHFGDGTRLSIL.

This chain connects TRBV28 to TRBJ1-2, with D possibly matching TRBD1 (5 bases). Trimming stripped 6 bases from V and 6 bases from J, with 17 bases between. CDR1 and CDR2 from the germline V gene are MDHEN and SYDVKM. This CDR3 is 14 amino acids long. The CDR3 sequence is CASRSTGSANGYTF. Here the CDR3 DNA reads TGTGCCAGCAGAAGCACAGGATCTGCAAATGGCTACACCTTC.

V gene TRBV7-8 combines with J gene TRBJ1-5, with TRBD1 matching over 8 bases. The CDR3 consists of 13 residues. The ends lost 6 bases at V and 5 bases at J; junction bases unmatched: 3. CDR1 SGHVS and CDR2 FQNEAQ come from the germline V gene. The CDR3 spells CASSPDRDQPQHF. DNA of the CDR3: TGTGCCAGCAGTCCGGACAGGGATCAGCCCCAGCATTTT.

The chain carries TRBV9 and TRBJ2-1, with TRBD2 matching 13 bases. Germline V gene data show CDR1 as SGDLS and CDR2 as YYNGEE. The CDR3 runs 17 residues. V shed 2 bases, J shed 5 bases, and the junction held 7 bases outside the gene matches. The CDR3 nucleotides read TGTGCCAGCAGCGTGACGACTAGCGGGGGGACCCACAATGAGCAGTTCTTC. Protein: CASSVTTSGGTHNEQFF.

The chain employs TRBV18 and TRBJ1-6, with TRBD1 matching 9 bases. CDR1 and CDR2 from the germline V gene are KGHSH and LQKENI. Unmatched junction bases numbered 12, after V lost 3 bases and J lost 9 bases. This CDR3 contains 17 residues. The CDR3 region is CASSPGRTGGVGSPLHF. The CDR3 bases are TGTGCCAGCTCACCTGGCCGAACAGGGGGCGTGGGTTCACCCCTCCACTTT.

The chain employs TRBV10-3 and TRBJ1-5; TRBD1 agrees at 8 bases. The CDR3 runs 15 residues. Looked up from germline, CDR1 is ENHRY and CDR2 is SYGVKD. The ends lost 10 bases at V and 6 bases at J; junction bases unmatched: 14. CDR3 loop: CASGPGQGTAQPQHF. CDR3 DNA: TGTGCCAGCGGGCCCGGACAGGGTACGGCTCAGCCCCAGCATTTT.

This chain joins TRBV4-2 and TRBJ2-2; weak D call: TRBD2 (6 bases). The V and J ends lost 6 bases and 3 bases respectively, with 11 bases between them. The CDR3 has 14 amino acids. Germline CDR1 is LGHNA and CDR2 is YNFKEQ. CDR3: CASSLGSYTGELFF. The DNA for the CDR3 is TGTGCCAGCAGTCTCGGGAGTTACACCGGGGAGCTGTTTTTT.

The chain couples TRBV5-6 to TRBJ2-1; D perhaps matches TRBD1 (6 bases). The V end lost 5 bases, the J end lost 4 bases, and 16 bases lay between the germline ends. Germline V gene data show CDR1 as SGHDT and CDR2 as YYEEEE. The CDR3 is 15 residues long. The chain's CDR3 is CASRGSGAQYNEQFF. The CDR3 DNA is TGTGCCAGCAGGGGTTCAGGGGCGCAATACAATGAGCAGTTCTTC.

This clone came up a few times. The CDR3 sequence is CASKVRGNTEAFF. For the CDR3, the DNA is TGTGCCAGTAAGGTCAGGGGTAACACTGAAGCTTTCTTT. The V and J genes are TRBV19 and TRBJ1-1; D is possibly TRBD1 (6 bases). Germline V gene lookup returns CDR1 LNHDA and CDR2 SQIVND (reference sequence). V was cut by 7 bases and J by 2 bases, with 11 bases left in between. The CDR3 extends over 13 amino acids.

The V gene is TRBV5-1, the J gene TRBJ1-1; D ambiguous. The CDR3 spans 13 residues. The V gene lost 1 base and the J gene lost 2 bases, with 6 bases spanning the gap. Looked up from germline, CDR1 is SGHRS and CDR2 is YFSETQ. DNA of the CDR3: TGCGCCAGCAGCTTGCAGGAAAACACTGAAGCTTTCTTT. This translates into CASSLQENTEAFF. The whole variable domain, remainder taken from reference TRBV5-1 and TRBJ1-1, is KAGVTQTPRYLIKTRGQQVTLSCSPISGHRSVSWYQQTPGQGLQFLFEYFSETQRNKGNFPGRFSGRQFSNSRSEMNVSTLELGDSALYLCASSLQENTEAFFGQGTRLTVV.

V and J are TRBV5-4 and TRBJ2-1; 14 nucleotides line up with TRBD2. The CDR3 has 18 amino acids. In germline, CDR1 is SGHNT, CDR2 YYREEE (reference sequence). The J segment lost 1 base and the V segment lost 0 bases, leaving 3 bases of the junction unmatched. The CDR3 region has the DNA TGTGCCAGCAGCTTGGGACTAGCGGGGGGGTGGTCCTACAATGAGCAGTTCTTC. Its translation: CASSLGLAGGWSYNEQFF.

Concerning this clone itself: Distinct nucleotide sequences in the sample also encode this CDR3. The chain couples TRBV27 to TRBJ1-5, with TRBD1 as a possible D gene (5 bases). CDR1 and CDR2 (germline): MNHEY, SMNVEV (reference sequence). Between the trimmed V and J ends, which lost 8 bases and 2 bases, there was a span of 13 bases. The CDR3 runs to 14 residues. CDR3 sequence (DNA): TGTGCCAGCTCGAGGCAGGGTGGCAATCAGCCCCAGCATTTT. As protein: CASSRQGGNQPQHF.

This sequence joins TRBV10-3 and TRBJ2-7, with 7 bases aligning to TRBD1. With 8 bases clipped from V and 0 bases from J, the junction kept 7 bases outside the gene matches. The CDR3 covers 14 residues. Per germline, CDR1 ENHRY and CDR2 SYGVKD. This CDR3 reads CAILQGPSSYEQYF. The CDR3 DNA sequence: TGTGCCATCCTACAGGGGCCCAGCTCCTACGAGCAGTACTTC.

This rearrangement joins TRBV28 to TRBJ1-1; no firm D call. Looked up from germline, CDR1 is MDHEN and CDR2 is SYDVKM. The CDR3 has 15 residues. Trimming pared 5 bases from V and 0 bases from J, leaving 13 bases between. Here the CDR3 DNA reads TGTGCCAGCAGTCCTGGAGGAGCCATGAACACTGAAGCTTTCTTT. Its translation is CASSPGGAMNTEAFF.

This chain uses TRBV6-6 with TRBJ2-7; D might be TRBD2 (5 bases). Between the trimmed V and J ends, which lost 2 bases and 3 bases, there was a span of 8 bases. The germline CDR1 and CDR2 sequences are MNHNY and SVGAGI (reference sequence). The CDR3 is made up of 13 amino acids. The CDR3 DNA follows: TGTGCCAGCAGTTACGATGGAGGCTACGAGCAGTACTTC. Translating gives CASSYDGGYEQYF.

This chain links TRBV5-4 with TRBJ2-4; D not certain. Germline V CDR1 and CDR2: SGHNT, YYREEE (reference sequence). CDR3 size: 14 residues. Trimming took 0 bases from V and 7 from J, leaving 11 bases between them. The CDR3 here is CASSLGQEPNIQYF. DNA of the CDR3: TGTGCCAGCAGCTTGGGGCAGGAACCGAACATTCAGTACTTC.